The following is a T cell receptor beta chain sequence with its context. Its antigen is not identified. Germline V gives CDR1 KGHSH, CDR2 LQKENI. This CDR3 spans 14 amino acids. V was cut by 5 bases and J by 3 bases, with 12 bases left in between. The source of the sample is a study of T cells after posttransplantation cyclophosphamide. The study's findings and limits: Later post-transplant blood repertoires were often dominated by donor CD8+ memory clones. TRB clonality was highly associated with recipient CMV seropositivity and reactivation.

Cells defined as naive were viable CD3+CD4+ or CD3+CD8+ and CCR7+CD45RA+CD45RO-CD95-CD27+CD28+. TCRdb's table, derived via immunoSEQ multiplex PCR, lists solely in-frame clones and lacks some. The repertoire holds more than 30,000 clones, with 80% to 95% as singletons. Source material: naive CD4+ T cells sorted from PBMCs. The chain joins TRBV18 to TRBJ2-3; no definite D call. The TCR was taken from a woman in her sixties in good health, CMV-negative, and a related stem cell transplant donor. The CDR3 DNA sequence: TGTGCCAGCTCATACTGGGTGGAGACAGATACGCAGTATTTT. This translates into CASSYWVETDTQYF.